The clone carrying this T cell receptor (beta chain) is a singleton in its sample. The cohort comprised adults aged roughly 18 to 95 years residing in 20 to 25 US areas. The data belong to a study of blood T cell repertoires in COVID-19. At the level of the study: COVID-19 samples collected from the United States, Italy and Spain covered acute and convalescent phases. PBMCs, B-cell-depleted T cells, or T cells were the source of the cDNA or gDNA that made up the material.

The protocol was immunoSEQ multiplex PCR, while the TCRdb copy is restricted to in-frame clones and leaves out a portion. The sample records approximately 300,000 clones, 90% being singletons. The CDR3 spans 15 residues. V gave up 3 bases and J gave up 2 bases; unmatched junction bases: 5. Looked up from germline, CDR1 is SGHRS and CDR2 is YFSETQ. This clonotype was sampled from a young woman who had been exposed to COVID-19. The V and J genes are TRBV5-1 and TRBJ2-1; 7 nucleotides match TRBD1. Sequencing was performed on PBMCs or T cells enriched from blood (not recorded which). The CDR3 protein is CASSSRQGTYNEQFF. The CDR3 DNA sequence: TGCGCCAGCAGCTCCCGACAGGGTACCTACAATGAGCAGTTCTTC. Variable domain in full (rest from reference TRBV5-1 and TRBJ2-1): KAGVTQTPRYLIKTRGQQVTLSCSPISGHRSVSWYQQTPGQGLQFLFEYFSETQRNKGNFPGRFSGRQFSNSRSEMNVSTLELGDSALYLCASSSRQGTYNEQFFGPGTRLTVL.